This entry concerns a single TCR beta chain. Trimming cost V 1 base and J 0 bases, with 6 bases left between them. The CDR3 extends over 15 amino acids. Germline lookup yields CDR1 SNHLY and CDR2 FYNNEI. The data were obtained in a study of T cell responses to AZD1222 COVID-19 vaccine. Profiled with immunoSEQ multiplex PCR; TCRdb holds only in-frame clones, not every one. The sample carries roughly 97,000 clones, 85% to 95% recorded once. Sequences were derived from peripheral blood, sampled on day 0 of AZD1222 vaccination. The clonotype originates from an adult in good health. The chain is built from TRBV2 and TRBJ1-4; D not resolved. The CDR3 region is CASSEDPTTNEKLFF. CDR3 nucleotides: TGTGCCAGCAGTGAAGATCCTACAACTAATGAAAAACTGTTTTTT. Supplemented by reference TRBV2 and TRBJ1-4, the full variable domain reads EPEVTQTPSHQVTQMGQEVILRCVPISNHLYFYWYRQILGQKVEFLVSFYNNEISEKSEIFDDQFSVERPDGSNFTLKIRSTKLEDSAMYFCASSEDPTTNEKLFFGSGTQLSVL.